One T cell receptor (beta chain) is described in this entry. The entry originates in a study of blood T cell repertoires in COVID-19. The study recruited people aged about 18 to 89 years across roughly 25 US areas. Original processing notes: Reference gene primer amplification in the assay estimated nucleated cell counts. Repertoires were generated with immunoSEQ multiplex PCR, while TCRdb's copy carries only in-frame clones and drops some. The V and J calls and clone size were taken over from that table, and D and trimming were inferred from the DNA. This table holds almost 250,000 clones, about 89% found once. The CDR3 length is 15 residues. The germline V gene encodes CDR1 KGHSH and CDR2 LQKENI. Trimming took off 4 bases at V and 2 bases at J, with 12 bases between the two ends.

The sequence was collected from a woman under 40 who had recovered from COVID-19. The rearrangement joins TRBV18 to TRBJ2-1, with D possibly matching TRBD2 (6 bases). Sequenced sample: PBMCs or T cells enriched from blood (not recorded which). This CDR3 is CASSLAAAPYNEQFF. In DNA form, the CDR3 reads TGTGCCAGCTCACTAGCGGCAGCCCCCTACAATGAGCAGTTCTTC.